A selection of T cell receptor beta chains follows, all from one sample in a study of Graves' ophthalmopathy and Graves' hyperthyroidism. One entry per CDR3 protein results from TCRdb running MiXCR on the multiplex PCR reads. The data contain around 670,000 distinct CDR3 sequences, approximately 40% of them seen just once; the ten biggest clones take up around 40%. Sequenced material: peripheral blood. The receptors originated from an adult man with Graves' ophthalmopathy. The CDR3 runs from the conserved cysteine through the conserved F or W. The D gene is left open where the match is weak. Size values are once, few and many counts, or a class for expanded clones, and some rows have none.

V: TRBV20-1; size: NA; D: TRBD1; length: 16; J: TRBJ1-4; CDR3: CSASSHPGQGNEKLFF
V: TRBV4-2; size: many; D: NA; length: 13; J: TRBJ2-5; CDR3: CASSPSVVETQYF
V: TRBV7-3; size: NA; D: TRBD1; length: 14; J: TRBJ1-2; CDR3: CASSDRVTSYGYTF
V: TRBV6-1; size: NA; D: TRBD1; length: 14; J: TRBJ1-2; CDR3: CASREITGDYGYTF
V: TRBV2; size: NA; D: NA; length: 12; J: TRBJ2-7; CDR3: CAEINRDGEQYF
V: TRBV7-8; size: many; D: NA; length: 13; J: TRBJ1-2; CDR3: CASSLAGVDGYTF
V: TRBV12-3/TRBV12-4; size: many; D: NA; length: 11; J: TRBJ2-7; CDR3: CASSFLYEQYF
V: TRBV4-3; size: NA; D: NA; length: 16; J: TRBJ1-5; CDR3: CASSLKGAYSNQPQHF
V: TRBV4-1; size: few; D: NA; length: 15; J: TRBJ1-4; CDR3: CASSQQGSRPEKLFF
V: TRBV29-1; size: many; D: TRBD1; length: 12; J: TRBJ2-5; CDR3: CSVNGQGRTQYF
V: TRBV11-2; size: NA; D: TRBD1; length: 15; J: TRBJ2-7; CDR3: CASSSAGTGVYEQYF
V: TRBV29-1; size: many; D: TRBD2; length: 13; J: TRBJ2-2; CDR3: CSVGLSNTGELFF
V: TRBV29-1; size: few; D: NA; length: 16; J: TRBJ2-7; CDR3: CSVGGSSRNLTYEQYF
V: TRBV24-1; size: many; D: NA; length: 15; J: TRBJ2-6; CDR3: CATSRTGTGANVLTF
V: TRBV2; size: NA; D: NA; length: 11; J: TRBJ1-5; CDR3: CATRAVQPQHF
V: TRBV10-3; size: few; D: TRBD1; length: 13; J: TRBJ1-2; CDR3: CASSRTGNSGYTF
V: TRBV6-5; size: NA; D: TRBD1; length: 16; J: TRBJ2-7; CDR3: CASSSSSTGDYYEQYF
V: TRBV10-3; size: NA; D: TRBD1; length: 13; J: TRBJ1-2; CDR3: CSVAGQGIYGYTF
V: TRBV9; size: many; D: TRBD1; length: 14; J: TRBJ1-6; CDR3: CASSPDRGGSPLHF
V: TRBV28; size: few; D: NA; length: 15; J: TRBJ1-2; CDR3: CASSAEGDGNYGYTF
V: TRBV29-1; size: few; D: NA; length: 12; J: TRBJ2-2; CDR3: CSVDRGAGELFF
V: TRBV7-9; size: NA; D: NA; length: 15; J: TRBJ2-2; CDR3: CASSGNPFSTGELFF
V: TRBV7-9; size: NA; D: NA; length: 17; J: TRBJ1-4; CDR3: CASSLEGPSRASEKLFF
V: TRBV10-2; size: many; D: NA; length: 12; J: TRBJ1-1; CDR3: CASSAANTEAFF
V: TRBV10-3; size: few; D: NA; length: 16; J: TRBJ2-7; CDR3: CAISELTGVSYNEQYF
V: TRBV7-2; size: NA; D: TRBD1; length: 14; J: TRBJ1-2; CDR3: CASSQVGTGDGYTF
V: TRBV20-1; size: NA; D: NA; length: 13; J: TRBJ1-2; CDR3: CSARVASQRGYTF
V: TRBV20-1; size: NA; D: TRBD2; length: 14; J: TRBJ2-2; CDR3: CSARGGGYSGELFF
V: TRBV24-1; size: few; D: TRBD1; length: 16; J: TRBJ1-5; CDR3: CASSLEWTGGNQPQHF
V: TRBV19; size: NA; D: NA; length: 12; J: TRBJ1-1; CDR3: CASSIPGAEAFF
V: TRBV7-2; size: few; D: NA; length: 16; J: TRBJ1-3; CDR3: CASSQAYAFSGNTIYF
V: TRBV11-3; size: NA; D: TRBD1; length: 14; J: TRBJ2-5; CDR3: CASSGPGTGKTQYF
V: TRBV29-1; size: many; D: NA; length: 16; J: TRBJ1-4; CDR3: CSVVCGRGLLYEKLFF
V: TRBV7-9; size: NA; D: NA; length: 12; J: TRBJ2-5; CDR3: CASSPRDETQYF
V: TRBV20-1; size: few; D: TRBD1; length: 16; J: TRBJ1-1; CDR3: CSAVSPGQGLGTEAFF
V: TRBV7-2; size: few; D: NA; length: 18; J: TRBJ2-7; CDR3: CASSSYLGVTSNTYEQYF
V: TRBV29-1; size: many; D: NA; length: 13; J: TRBJ1-1; CDR3: CSVEDLRDSEAFF
V: TRBV5-6; size: NA; D: TRBD2; length: 14; J: TRBJ2-7; CDR3: CASSFGLDSCEQYF
V: TRBV10-3; size: once; D: NA; length: 13; J: TRBJ1-1; CDR3: CATGDTENTEAFF
V: TRBV15; size: many; D: TRBD1; length: 18; J: TRBJ1-5; CDR3: CATRDGTGVANSNQPQHF
V: TRBV7-8; size: many; D: NA; length: 14; J: TRBJ1-1; CDR3: CASGVGVVNTEAFF
V: TRBV7-7; size: many; D: NA; length: 16; J: TRBJ2-5; CDR3: CASSRLTAKYQETQYF
V: TRBV19; size: few; D: NA; length: 15; J: TRBJ1-6; CDR3: CASSLSSGPPSPLHF
V: TRBV20-1; size: few; D: NA; length: 10; J: TRBJ2-7; CDR3: CSAREGEQYF
V: TRBV15; size: few; D: TRBD2; length: 15; J: TRBJ2-6; CDR3: CATRAGRSGANVLTF
V: TRBV5-6; size: NA; D: TRBD2; length: 14; J: TRBJ2-7; CDR3: CASSPWTSVIKQYF
V: TRBV7-2; size: NA; D: NA; length: 15; J: TRBJ1-1; CDR3: CAGRRWGRGVSEAFF